This T cell receptor (beta chain) is from a study of beta chain features in type 1 diabetes. Overall study: Taken together, all samples contributed 95 million to 110 million examined sorted cells.

The CDR3 is made up of 13 amino acids. Trimming removed 5 bases from V and 6 bases from J, with 11 bases in between. Germline V gene lookup returns CDR1 SGHTA and CDR2 FQGTGA. What was sequenced were expressed TCRB transcripts, since all of the isolated RNA had been reverse transcribed. Sequenced by immunoSEQ multiplex PCR; TCRdb stores in-frame clones only, minus some. Of 250,000 to 300,000 clones listed, roughly an eighth are singletons. CD4+ cells of the naive, central memory, regulatory and stem cell-like memory types were sorted via CD45RO/CCR7/CD25/CD127/CD95/CD27. Concerning this clone: Its antigen is undetermined.

Overall study results and limits: Insertions were fewer and deletions more numerous at VDJ junctions in type 1 diabetes patients. People with Type 1 diabetes carried modestly yet significantly shorter TCRB CDR3s in all four CD4+ subsets. The cDNA sequencing approach could over-represent high-TCR-expressing cells.

Source material: naive CD4+ T cells from blood. The chain combines TRBV7-3 with TRBJ2-1; tentatively, D is TRBD2 (5 bases). This receptor was taken from a man aged 25-40 years with type 1 diabetes. CDR3 sequence: CASSQDFANEQFF. In nucleotides, the CDR3 is TGTGCCAGCAGCCAGGACTTCGCCAATGAGCAGTTCTTC. Together with reference TRBV7-3 and TRBJ2-1, the CDR3 gives the full variable domain: GAGVSQTPSNKVTEKGKYVELRCDPISGHTALYWYRQSLGQGPEFLIYFQGTGAADDSGLPNDRFFAVRPEGSVSTLKIQRTERGDSAVYLCASSQDFANEQFFGPGTRLTVL.